The subject of this entry is one T cell receptor (beta chain). Its antigen is still unknown. V was cut by 1 base and J by 3 bases, with 13 bases left in between. The CDR3 loop spans 15 amino acids. CDR1 SGHTA and CDR2 FQGNSA come from the germline V gene. PCR was performed a second time for about 7 to 12 cycles using a sample-barcoded 5' primer and a J-beta primer mix. Every sample returned 2.5 million or more CDR3-containing paired-end reads. One entry per CDR3 protein, called by TCRdb with MiXCR from the 5' RACE reads. This table has 1.5 million to 1.8 million distinct CDR3 sequences, approximately 43% appearing once. These data originate in a study of blood T cells in healthy people across ages. Whole-study context: About one barcoded beta molecule per two T cells was captured by template switching.

The study's findings and limits: Relative to aged donors, long-lived donors carried more naive CD4+ cells and displayed higher diversity. Total diversity from one million sequenced T cells was likely underestimated.

The specimen sequenced was blood. The origin of this receptor is a woman younger than 35 in good health. This chain uses TRBV7-2 with TRBJ2-7, with D tentatively TRBD1 or TRBD2 (5 bases each). The CDR3 sequence: CASSLVGDAFYEQYF. As DNA, the CDR3 is TGTGCCAGCAGCTTAGTGGGGGACGCATTCTACGAGCAGTACTTC.